These 17 T cell receptor beta chains share one sample of origin, sequenced in a study of T cell responses to AZD1222 COVID-19 vaccine. TCRdb's table, derived via immunoSEQ multiplex PCR, lists solely in-frame clones and lacks some. The profile shows 85,000 to 100,000 clones, about 89% of them singletons. The sequences come from peripheral blood, collected on day 0 of AZD1222 vaccination. All receptors come from an adult in good health.

The rearrangement links TRBV19 to TRBJ1-5; D may be TRBD1 (5 bases). Per the germline V gene, CDR1 is LNHDA and CDR2 is SQIVND (reference sequence). CDR3 size: 15 residues. Between the trimmed V and J ends, which lost 7 bases and 3 bases, there was a span of 16 bases. CDR3 loop: CASTSRERVNQPQHF. The DNA for the CDR3 is TGTGCCAGTACCTCCAGGGAGAGGGTCAATCAGCCCCAGCATTTT. The full variable domain, rest sourced from reference TRBV19 and TRBJ1-5, is DGGITQSPKYLFRKEGQNVTLSCEQNLNHDAMYWYRQDPGQGLRLIYYSQIVNDFQKGDIAEGYSVSREKKESFPLTVTSAQKNPTAFYLCASTSRERVNQPQHFGDGTRLSIL.

This clone has a handful of counts. The V call is TRBV12-5, the J call TRBJ2-6; TRBD1 or TRBD2 may be the D gene (5 bases each). Trimming left V 2 bases short and J 10 bases short, with 15 bases between. CDR3 length equals 15 residues. Germline V lookup: CDR1 LGHNT, CDR2 FRNRAP. This CDR3 is CASGLPDGTRNVLTF. As DNA, the CDR3 is TGTGCTAGTGGTTTGCCCGATGGGACCAGAAACGTCCTGACTTTC.

The rearrangement joins TRBV11-1 to TRBJ1-1; a possible D gene is TRBD1 (6 bases). Trimming pared 5 bases from V and 3 bases from J, leaving 13 bases between. Germline CDR1 and CDR2: SGHAT and FQDESV (reference sequence). The CDR3 is 14 residues long. CDR3 residues: CASSQSRGYTEAFF. CDR3 sequence (DNA): TGTGCCAGCAGCCAAAGCAGGGGATACACTGAAGCTTTCTTT.

The chain links TRBV5-4 to TRBJ2-5; 10 bases agree with TRBD2. The trim removed 4 bases at V and 3 bases at J, leaving 3 bases unmatched. Looked up from germline, CDR1 is SGHNT and CDR2 is YYREEE (reference sequence). The CDR3 is made up of 14 amino acids. The CDR3 is CASSPSGGKETQYF. The CDR3, as DNA: TGTGCCAGCAGCCCTAGCGGGGGAAAAGAGACCCAGTACTTC.

V is TRBV3-1 (or the pseudogene TRBV3-2) and J is TRBJ1-5; D may be TRBD1 (5 bases). Germline CDR1 LGHDT, CDR2 YNNKEL (reference sequence). The CDR3 loop spans 19 amino acids. Trimming cost V 1 base and J 9 bases, with 28 bases left between them. The CDR3 nucleotides read TGTGCCAGCAGCCAAGCCCCGAGCCCGGGCAGGGTCCCTCAATCGCCCCAGCATTTT. Residues: CASSQAPSPGRVPQSPQHF.

The chain uses TRBV19 and TRBJ1-2; 7 bases match TRBD1. The CDR3 consists of 12 residues. With 10 bases clipped from V and 4 bases from J, the junction kept 6 bases outside the gene matches. Per germline, CDR1 LNHDA and CDR2 SQIVND (reference sequence). The DNA for the CDR3 is TGTGCCACAACTGGGGACAGCTATGGCTACACCTTC. Amino acids: CATTGDSYGYTF.

V and J are TRBV5-1 and TRBJ1-2, with D hard to call. This CDR3 contains 14 residues. V was clipped by 0 bases and J by 7 bases, with 13 bases between them. From germline, CDR1 is SGHRS and CDR2 YFSETQ. The chain's CDR3 is CASSLDGSVGGYTF. CDR3 bases: TGCGCCAGCAGCTTGGATGGGAGTGTCGGTGGCTACACCTTC.

This chain connects TRBV4-2 to TRBJ1-1; D gene ambiguous. This CDR3 spans 12 amino acids. Germline V gene data show CDR1 as LGHNA and CDR2 as YNFKEQ. Deletions cut 6 bases from V and 1 base from J, with 6 bases between. The CDR3 DNA reads TGTGCCAGCAGGGAGGGGAACACTGAAGCTTTCTTT. Translated: CASREGNTEAFF.

This rearrangement joins TRBV28 to TRBJ1-5; the match to TRBD1 covers 8 bases. Germline V CDR1 and CDR2: MDHEN, SYDVKM. The V gene end was trimmed by 7 bases and the J gene end by 5 bases; junction bases not matched to a gene: 19. This CDR3 comprises 18 residues. CDR3 residues: CASTHGWRVDRADQPQHF. CDR3 nucleotides: TGTGCCAGCACCCACGGGTGGAGGGTGGACAGGGCTGATCAGCCCCAGCATTTT. The full variable domain, completed using reference TRBV28 and TRBJ1-5, is DVKVTQSSRYLVKRTGEKVFLECVQDMDHENMFWYRQDPGLGLRLIYFSYDVKMKEKGDIPEGYSVSREKKERFSLILESASTNQTSMYLCASTHGWRVDRADQPQHFGDGTRLSIL.

In this sample, this clone turned up a few times. The rearrangement joins TRBV25-1 to TRBJ1-2; D may be TRBD1 (6 bases). This CDR3 contains 15 residues. Germline V gives CDR1 MGHDK, CDR2 SYGVNS. V dropped 3 bases and J dropped 8 bases, with 19 bases sitting between them. CDR3 DNA sequence: TGTGCCAGCAGTGACTACCCACAGGGATTCGAGGGCTACACCTTC. It specifies CASSDYPQGFEGYTF.

This chain joins TRBV20-1 and TRBJ2-1; D gene unclear. V dropped 2 bases and J dropped 4 bases, with 3 bases sitting between them. The germline CDR1 and CDR2 sequences are DFQATT and SNEGSKA (reference sequence). The CDR3 runs 11 residues. The CDR3: CSARQYNEQFF. CDR3 sequence (DNA): TGCAGTGCTAGACAGTACAATGAGCAGTTCTTC.

The chain carries TRBV13 and TRBJ1-5; 7 nucleotides agree with TRBD1. The CDR3 sequence is 15 residues long. The V and J ends lost 2 bases and 0 bases, in that order; junction bases with no gene match: 1. CDR1 is PRHDT and CDR2 is FYEKMQ in the germline V gene (reference sequence). CDR3 loop: CASSLQGDSNQPQHF. For the CDR3, the DNA is TGTGCCAGCAGCTTACAGGGGGATAGCAATCAGCCCCAGCATTTT.

V is TRBV5-6 and J is TRBJ2-7; 8 bases are shared with TRBD1. Trimming at V came to 4 bases and at J to 3 bases, leaving 12 bases not matched to a gene. Germline V gives CDR1 SGHDT, CDR2 YYEEEE. CDR3 length: 16 residues. The CDR3: CASSGDPGQAIYEQYF. The CDR3 DNA reads TGTGCCAGCAGCGGGGACCCGGGACAGGCGATCTACGAGCAGTACTTC.

The genes are TRBV11-2 and TRBJ2-7; D is perhaps TRBD1 (5 bases). Trimming stripped 1 base from V and 0 bases from J, with 10 bases between. The CDR3 totals 15 residues. Germline V gene lookup returns CDR1 SGHAT and CDR2 FQNNGV. The CDR3 DNA reads as TGTGCCAGCAGCTTAGGTGTAGGGGCCTCCTACGAGCAGTACTTC. Amino acids: CASSLGVGASYEQYF.

This clone appeared a single time. The chain couples TRBV11-2 to TRBJ2-1; D may match TRBD1 or TRBD2 (5 bases each). The germline CDR1 and CDR2 sequences are SGHAT and FQNNGV. CDR3 length: 14 amino acids. Trimming stripped 8 bases from V and 4 bases from J, with 15 bases between. The CDR3: CASEGPTGYNEQFF. DNA of the CDR3: TGTGCCAGCGAGGGACCTACAGGATACAATGAGCAGTTCTTC.

This rearrangement joins TRBV19 to TRBJ1-2; 9 bases map to TRBD1. This CDR3 spans 17 amino acids. Germline trimming cut 6 bases from V and 5 bases from J; bases unmatched to any gene: 16. Germline CDR1 is LNHDA and CDR2 is SQIVND (reference sequence). The CDR3 loop is CASRDHKTGGAIYGYTF. The CDR3 coding sequence is TGTGCCAGTAGGGACCATAAAACAGGGGGCGCAATATATGGCTACACCTTC.

This chain connects TRBV5-4 to TRBJ1-3; a weak D match, TRBD1 (5 bases). V was shortened by 4 bases and J by 3 bases, with 8 bases between the two germline ends. Germline CDR1 reads SGHNT; CDR2 reads YYREEE (reference sequence). CDR3 length: 13 amino acids. The DNA of the CDR3 is TGTGCCAGCAGCCCGGGGGGTGGAAACACCATATATTTT. It translates to CASSPGGGNTIYF.